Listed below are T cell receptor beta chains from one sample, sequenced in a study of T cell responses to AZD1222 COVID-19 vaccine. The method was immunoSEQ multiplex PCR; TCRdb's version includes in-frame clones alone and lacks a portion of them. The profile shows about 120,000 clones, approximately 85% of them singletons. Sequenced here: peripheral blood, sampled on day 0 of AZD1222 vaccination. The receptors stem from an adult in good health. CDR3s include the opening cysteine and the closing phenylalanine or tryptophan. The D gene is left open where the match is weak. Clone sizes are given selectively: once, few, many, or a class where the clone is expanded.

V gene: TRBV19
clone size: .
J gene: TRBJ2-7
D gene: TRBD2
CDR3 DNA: TGTGCCAGTAGTACTCGGACTAGGGTCGCCGAGCAGTACTTC
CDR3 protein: CASSTRTRVAEQYF

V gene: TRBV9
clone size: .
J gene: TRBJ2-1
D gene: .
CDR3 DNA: TGTGCCAGCAGTGAACAGGGGGGGTCCCCCTACAATGAGCAGTTCTTC
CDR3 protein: CASSEQGGSPYNEQFF

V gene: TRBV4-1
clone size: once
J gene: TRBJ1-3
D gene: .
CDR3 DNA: TGCGCCAGCAGCCCGATAGGGGGGCCGACCATATATTTT
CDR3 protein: CASSPIGGPTIYF

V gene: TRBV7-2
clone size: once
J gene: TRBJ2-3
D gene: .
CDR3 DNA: TGTGCCAGCAGCTTAGGGGTGGGAGTCACAGATACGCAGTATTTT
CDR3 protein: CASSLGVGVTDTQYF

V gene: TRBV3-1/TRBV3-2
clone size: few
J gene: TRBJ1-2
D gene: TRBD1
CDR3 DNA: TGTGCCAGCAGCTTGGGACAGATCTATGGCTACACCTTC
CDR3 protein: CASSLGQIYGYTF

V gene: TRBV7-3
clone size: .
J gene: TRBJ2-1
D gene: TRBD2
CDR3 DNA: TGTGCCAGCAGCTTAGCGGGGGGGAATGAGCAGTTCTTC
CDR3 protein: CASSLAGGNEQFF

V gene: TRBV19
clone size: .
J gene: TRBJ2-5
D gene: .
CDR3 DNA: TGTGCCAGTAGTATCCAGGGTAGAGGGGAGACCCAGTACTTC
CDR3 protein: CASSIQGRGETQYF

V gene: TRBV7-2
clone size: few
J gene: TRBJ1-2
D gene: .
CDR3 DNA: TGTGCCAGCAGCCACCGGGCCGCAAACTATGGCTACACCTTC
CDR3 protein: CASSHRAANYGYTF

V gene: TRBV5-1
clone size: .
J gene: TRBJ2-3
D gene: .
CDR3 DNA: TGCGCCAGCAGCTTGGGGTGGGGACCCACAGATACGCAGTATTTT
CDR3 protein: CASSLGWGPTDTQYF

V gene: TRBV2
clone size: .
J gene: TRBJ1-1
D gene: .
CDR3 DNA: TGTGCCAGCAGGTGGCCTGCACTCCCTGAAGCTTTCTTT
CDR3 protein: CASRWPALPEAFF

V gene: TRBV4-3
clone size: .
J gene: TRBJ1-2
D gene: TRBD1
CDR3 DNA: TGCGCCAGCAGCCCCGGACAGGGGGAGTATGGCTACACCTTC
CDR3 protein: CASSPGQGEYGYTF

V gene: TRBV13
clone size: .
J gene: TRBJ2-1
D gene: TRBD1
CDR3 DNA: TGTGCCAGCAGCTTCATGCGACAGGGTGACCATGAGCAGTTCTTC
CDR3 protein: CASSFMRQGDHEQFF

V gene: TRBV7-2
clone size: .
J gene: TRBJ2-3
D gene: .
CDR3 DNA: TGTGCCAGCACCCTCAGCCGGGCTTCTAGCACAGATACGCAGTATTTT
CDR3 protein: CASTLSRASSTDTQYF

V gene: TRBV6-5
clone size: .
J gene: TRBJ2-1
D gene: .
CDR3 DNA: TGTGCCAGCATGAGGGCTAGCAAGCTGAATGAGCAGTTCTTC
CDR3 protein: CASMRASKLNEQFF

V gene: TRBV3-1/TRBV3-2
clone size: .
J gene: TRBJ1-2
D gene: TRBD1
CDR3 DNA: TGTGCCAGCAGCCGCGGGACAGCTCACTATAACTATGGCTACACCTTC
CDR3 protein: CASSRGTAHYNYGYTF

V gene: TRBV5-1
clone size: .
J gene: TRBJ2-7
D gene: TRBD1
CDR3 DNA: TGCGCCAGCAGATTATCCGGGACAGGGGCCTACGAGCAGTACTTC
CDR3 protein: CASRLSGTGAYEQYF

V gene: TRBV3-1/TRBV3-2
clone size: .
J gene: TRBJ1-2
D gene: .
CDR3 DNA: TGTGCCAGCAGCCAAGGCGGGCAACACCTCTATGGCTACACCTTC
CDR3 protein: CASSQGGQHLYGYTF

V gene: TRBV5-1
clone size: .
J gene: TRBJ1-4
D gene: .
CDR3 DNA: TGCGCCAGCAGCCCAATGGGGCGGGCGAATGAAAAACTGTTTTTT
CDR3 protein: CASSPMGRANEKLFF

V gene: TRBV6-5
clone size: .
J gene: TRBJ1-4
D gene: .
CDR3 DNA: TGTGCCAGCAGTTCTACACAGGGTGGCTATAATGAAAAACTGTTTTTT
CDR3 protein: CASSSTQGGYNEKLFF

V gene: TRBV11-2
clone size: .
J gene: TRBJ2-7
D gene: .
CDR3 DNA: TGTGCCAGCAGCTTAGCCGGGGTTAGATCCTACGAGCAGTACTTC
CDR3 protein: CASSLAGVRSYEQYF

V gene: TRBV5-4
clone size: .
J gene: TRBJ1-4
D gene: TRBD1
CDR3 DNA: TGTGCCAGCAGCCATCTAAGGGGACAGGGTGACGAAAAACTGTTTTTT
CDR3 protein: CASSHLRGQGDEKLFF

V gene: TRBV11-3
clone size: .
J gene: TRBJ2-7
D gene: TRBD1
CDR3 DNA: TGTGCCAGCAGCTTAGGTGGGACAGGGGGCTACGAGCAGTACTTC
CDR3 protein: CASSLGGTGGYEQYF

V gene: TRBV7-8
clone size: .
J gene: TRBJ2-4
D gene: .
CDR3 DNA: TGTGCCAGCAGCAGTAACAGGGCCAAAAACATTCAGTACTTC
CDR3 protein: CASSSNRAKNIQYF

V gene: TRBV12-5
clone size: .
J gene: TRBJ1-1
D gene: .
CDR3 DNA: TGTGCTAGTGGTTTTGGGGGAGGGAGTGCTTTCTTT
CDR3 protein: CASGFGGGSAFF

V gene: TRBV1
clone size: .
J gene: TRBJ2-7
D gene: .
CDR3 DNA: TGCACCAGCAGCCGGGACTTCCCGAAAAATTACGAGCAGTACTTC
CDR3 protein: CTSSRDFPKNYEQYF

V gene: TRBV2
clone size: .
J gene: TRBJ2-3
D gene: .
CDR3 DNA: TGTGCCAGCAATAAAGGCGGGGAGGCCACAGATACGCAGTATTTT
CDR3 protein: CASNKGGEATDTQYF

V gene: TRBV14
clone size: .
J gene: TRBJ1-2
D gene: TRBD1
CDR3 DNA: TGTGCCAGCAGCCCACTGGGACAGGGGACCGCTAACTATGGCTACACCTTC
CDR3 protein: CASSPLGQGTANYGYTF

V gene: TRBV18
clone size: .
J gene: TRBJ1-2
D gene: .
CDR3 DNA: TGTGCCAGCTCAGTGGGGGGATCTAACTATGGCTACACCTTC
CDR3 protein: CASSVGGSNYGYTF

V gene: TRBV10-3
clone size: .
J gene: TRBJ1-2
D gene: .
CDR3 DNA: TGTGCCATCAGTGAGTCGACAGATGGCTACACCTTC
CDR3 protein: CAISESTDGYTF

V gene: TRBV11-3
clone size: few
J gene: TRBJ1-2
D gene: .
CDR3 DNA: TGTGCCAGCAGCTTCTCAGGGGCAGGTGGCTACACCTTC
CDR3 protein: CASSFSGAGGYTF

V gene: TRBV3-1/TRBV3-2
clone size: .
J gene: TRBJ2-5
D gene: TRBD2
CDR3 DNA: TGTGCCAGCAGCCAGGGCGCGGGGGGCCTAGAGACCCAGTACTTC
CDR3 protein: CASSQGAGGLETQYF

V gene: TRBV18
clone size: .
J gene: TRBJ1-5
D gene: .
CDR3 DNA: TGTGCCAGCTCACGGCTAAATAGCAATCAGCCCCAGCATTTT
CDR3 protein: CASSRLNSNQPQHF

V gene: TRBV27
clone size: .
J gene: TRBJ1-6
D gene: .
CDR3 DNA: TGTGCCAGCAGTTTACGCGCACCGGGAACCCACAATTCACCCCTCCACTTT
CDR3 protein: CASSLRAPGTHNSPLHF

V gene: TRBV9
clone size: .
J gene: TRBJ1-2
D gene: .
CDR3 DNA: TGTGCCAGCAGCGTAGCGGGCACCACTAACTATGGCTACACCTTC
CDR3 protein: CASSVAGTTNYGYTF

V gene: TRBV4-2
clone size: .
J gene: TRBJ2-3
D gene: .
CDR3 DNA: TGTGCCAGCAGCCAAGAAGGCGGAGGGCGCACAGATACGCAGTATTTT
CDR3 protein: CASSQEGGGRTDTQYF

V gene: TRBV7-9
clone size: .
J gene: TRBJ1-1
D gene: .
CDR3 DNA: TGTGCCAGCAGCACCACAGGGAAAAACACTGAAGCTTTCTTT
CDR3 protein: CASSTTGKNTEAFF

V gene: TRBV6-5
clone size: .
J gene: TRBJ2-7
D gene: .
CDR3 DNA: TGTGCCAGCGCCCGGGGGGCGACCCTCTACGAGCAGTACTTC
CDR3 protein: CASARGATLYEQYF

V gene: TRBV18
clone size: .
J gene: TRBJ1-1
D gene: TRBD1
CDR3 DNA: TGTGCCAGCTCCCAAGTGGGGGGACAGGTAAACACTGAAGCTTTCTTT
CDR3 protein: CASSQVGGQVNTEAFF

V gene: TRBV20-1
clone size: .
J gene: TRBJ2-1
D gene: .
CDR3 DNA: TGCAGTGCTAGTAGTGGTCCGACTAGAGTCGGTGAGCAGTTCTTC
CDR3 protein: CSASSGPTRVGEQFF

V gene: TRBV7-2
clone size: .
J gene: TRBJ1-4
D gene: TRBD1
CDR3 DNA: TGTGCCAGCAGCTTAGTTCGGACAGGCGGTAAACTGTTTTTT
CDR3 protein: CASSLVRTGGKLFF

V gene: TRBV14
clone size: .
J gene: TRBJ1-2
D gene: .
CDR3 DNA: TGTGCCAGCAGCCAAGCGGGGGGGCTTGCGGGCTATGGCTACACCTTC
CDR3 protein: CASSQAGGLAGYGYTF

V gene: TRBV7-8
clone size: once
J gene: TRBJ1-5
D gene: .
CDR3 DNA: TGTGCCAGCAGCGCACCCCGGGGCCAGGCTGTGTTGGGTCAGCCCCAGCATTTT
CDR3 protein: CASSAPRGQAVLGQPQHF

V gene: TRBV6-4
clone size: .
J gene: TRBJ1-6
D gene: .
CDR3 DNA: TGTGCCAGCAGGGATCAGGGAGGCACTAATTCACCCCTCCACTTT
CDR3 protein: CASRDQGGTNSPLHF

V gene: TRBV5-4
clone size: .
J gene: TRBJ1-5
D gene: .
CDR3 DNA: TGTGCCAGCAGCTCTTCAGGGGCCCGCGGTGAGCCCCAGCATTTT
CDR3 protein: CASSSSGARGEPQHF

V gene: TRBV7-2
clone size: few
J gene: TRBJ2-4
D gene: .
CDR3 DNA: TGTGCCAGCAGCTTAAGTCCTCCCACAGGTTTTGGTCAAAACATTCAGTACTTC
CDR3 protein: CASSLSPPTGFGQNIQYF

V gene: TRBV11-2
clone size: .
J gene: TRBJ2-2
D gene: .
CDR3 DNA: TGTGCCAGCAGCTTAATTCTGGACCCCCAAGGCGGGGGGGAGCTGTTTTTT
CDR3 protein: CASSLILDPQGGGELFF

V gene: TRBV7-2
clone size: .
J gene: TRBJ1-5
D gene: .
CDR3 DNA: TGTGCCAGCAGCTTAAATAGCAATCAGCCCCAGCATTTT
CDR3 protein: CASSLNSNQPQHF

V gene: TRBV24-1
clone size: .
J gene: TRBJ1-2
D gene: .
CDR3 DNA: TGTGCCACCAGTGATTATGGGGGCTACACCTTC
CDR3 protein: CATSDYGGYTF

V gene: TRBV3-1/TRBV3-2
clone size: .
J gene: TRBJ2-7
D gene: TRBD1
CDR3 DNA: TGTGCCAGCAGCCACGCAGACAGGGGAACCTACGAGCAGTACTTC
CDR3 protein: CASSHADRGTYEQYF

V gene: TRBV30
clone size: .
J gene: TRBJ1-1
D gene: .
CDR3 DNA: TGTGCCTGGACGGGTCGCGGGGACACTGAAGCTTTCTTT
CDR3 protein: CAWTGRGDTEAFF

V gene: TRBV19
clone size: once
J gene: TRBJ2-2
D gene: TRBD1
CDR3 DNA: TGTGCCAGTAAGGGACAGGGGGTCACCGGGGAGCTGTTTTTT
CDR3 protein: CASKGQGVTGELFF

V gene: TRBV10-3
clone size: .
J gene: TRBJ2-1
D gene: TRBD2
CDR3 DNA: TGTGCCATCAGCGGGACTAGCGGGGGGGACAATGAGCAGTTCTTC
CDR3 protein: CAISGTSGGDNEQFF

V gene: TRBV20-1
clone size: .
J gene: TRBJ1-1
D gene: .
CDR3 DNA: TGCAGTGCTAGTCGACAGGTGGGGGCTTTCTTT
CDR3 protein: CSASRQVGAFF